This entry lists 20 T cell receptor beta chains sequenced from one sample in a study of blood T cells in healthy people across ages. A second PCR, run for about 7 to 11 cycles, used a sample-barcoded 5' primer plus a J-beta primer mix. TCRdb reprocessed the 5' RACE reads via MiXCR and lists one record per CDR3 protein. This table holds 600,000 to 850,000 distinct CDR3 sequences, about 42% found once. The sample consisted of blood. The source is a woman aged 55 to 70 in good health.

The chain uses TRBV20-1 and TRBJ2-7; D could derive from TRBD1 or TRBD2 (5 bases each). Germline V gives CDR1 DFQATT, CDR2 SNEGSKA (reference sequence). This CDR3 contains 12 residues. The ends were cut back, 8 bases at V and 2 bases at J, with 13 bases in the middle. Written as DNA, the CDR3 is TGCAGTCTCCGGGACCCGACCTACGAGCAGTACTTC. Amino acid sequence: CSLRDPTYEQYF.

In its sample, this clonotype was seen once. The chain joins TRBV29-1 to TRBJ2-3; 11 nucleotides line up with TRBD1. The CDR3 has 13 residues. Trimming at V came to 6 bases and at J to 6 bases, leaving 5 bases not matched to a gene. CDR1 and CDR2 from the germline V gene are SQVTM and ANQGSEA. This CDR3 is CSVLGTGGDTQYF. CDR3 bases: TGCAGCGTCCTCGGGACAGGGGGGGATACGCAGTATTTT.

This clonotype was seen once. This chain uses TRBV4-2 with TRBJ2-1, with TRBD2 matching over 9 bases. Germline trimming cut 6 bases from V and 0 bases from J; bases unmatched to any gene: 9. CDR1 LGHNA and CDR2 YNFKEQ come from the germline V gene. The CDR3 runs to 17 residues. The CDR3: CASSGTGGGASYNEQFF. The CDR3, as DNA: TGTGCCAGCAGTGGAACTGGCGGGGGGGCCTCCTACAATGAGCAGTTCTTC.

For this clonotype: A much larger clone is a single base away; this may be a read error. The V and J genes are TRBV6-5 and TRBJ2-1; no firm D call. CDR1 is MNHEY, CDR2 SVGAGI, per germline. The CDR3 consists of 10 residues. Trimming removed 8 bases at V and 13 bases at J, with 12 bases between. CDR3 nucleotide sequence: TGTGCCAGCGGCCAAGAGACCCAGTTCTTC. Translation: CASGQETQFF.

This clonotype was seen a handful of times. The chain employs TRBV12-3 or TRBV12-4 and TRBJ1-2; D uncertain. CDR3 length: 13 residues. Trimming stripped 6 bases from V and 2 bases from J, with 10 bases between. The CDR3, as DNA: TGTGCCAGCAGGTCCACAACCAACTATGGCTACACCTTC. Translating it yields CASRSTTNYGYTF.

The chain recombines TRBV7-9 with TRBJ1-4; unclear D gene. Trimming cost V 2 bases and J 4 bases, with 2 bases left between them. CDR3 size: 12 residues. Germline V gene data show CDR1 as SEHNR and CDR2 as FQNEAQ (reference sequence). The CDR3 protein is CASSLNNEKLFF. Written as DNA, the CDR3 is TGTGCCAGCAGCTTAAATAATGAAAAACTGTTTTTT.

This clonotype was observed many times. V is TRBV5-1 and J is TRBJ1-2, with a possible D match to TRBD1 (5 bases). The ends were cut back, 4 bases at V and 8 bases at J, with 18 bases in the middle. This CDR3 contains 14 residues. Germline loops: CDR1 SGHRS, CDR2 YFSETQ. The CDR3: CASSLGRTYTGYTF. The CDR3 DNA reads TGCGCCAGCAGCCTGGGACGGACCTATACGGGCTACACCTTC.

The CDR3 coding sequence is TGTGCCAGCAGTTTGTCGAACACTGAAGCTTTCTTT. Translated, it gives CASSLSNTEAFF. The chain carries TRBV12-3 or TRBV12-4 and TRBJ1-1; D unclear. This CDR3 region has 12 residues. With 3 bases removed from V and 1 base from J, the gap between germline ends came to 3 bases.

The V and J genes are TRBV4-2 and TRBJ1-1, with D unclear. From germline, CDR1 is LGHNA and CDR2 YNFKEQ. There are 13 residues in the CDR3. V shed 4 bases and J shed 6 bases, with 12 bases lying between them. The CDR3 sequence is CASSRASTAEAFF. In nucleotides, the CDR3 is TGTGCCAGCAGCCGCGCATCTACCGCTGAAGCTTTCTTT.

The chain carries TRBV20-1 and TRBJ2-1; D gene uncertain. V lost 0 bases to trimming and J lost 0 bases, with 12 bases between them. Germline lookup yields CDR1 DFQATT and CDR2 SNEGSKA (reference sequence). This CDR3 has 16 amino acids. The CDR3 reads CSAREFGYSSYNEQFF. DNA of the CDR3: TGCAGTGCTAGAGAGTTCGGGTATAGCTCCTACAATGAGCAGTTCTTC.

The V and J genes are TRBV7-8 and TRBJ2-3; 11 positions agree with TRBD2. V trimming: 3 bases; J trimming: 11 bases; junction bases outside the gene matches: 10. The CDR3 covers 15 residues. Per the germline V gene, CDR1 is SGHVS and CDR2 is FQNEAQ. The CDR3 reads CASSFPSGRYNEQYF. The CDR3 DNA reads as TGTGCCAGCAGCTTTCCTAGCGGGAGGTACAATGAGCAGTATTTT. The full variable domain, completed using reference TRBV7-8 and TRBJ2-3, is GAGVSQSPRYKVAKRGQDVALRCDPISGHVSLFWYQQALGQGPEFLTYFQNEAQLDKSGLPSDRFFAERPEGSVSTLKIQRTQQEDSAVYLCASSFPSGRYNEQYFGPGTRLTVL.

The chain uses TRBV25-1 and TRBJ2-1; 8 bases fit TRBD2. CDR3 size: 16 residues. Germline CDR1 is MGHDK and CDR2 is SYGVNS. The J segment lost 6 bases and the V segment lost 3 bases, leaving 10 bases of the junction unmatched. DNA of the CDR3: TGTGCCAGCAGTGAGACCGGGGCGGGGGGCTCCAATGAGCAGTTCTTC. It encodes CASSETGAGGSNEQFF.

J is TRBJ1-2 and V is TRBV9; weak D call: TRBD1 (5 bases). The CDR3 has 12 amino acids. The germline V gene has CDR1 SGDLS and CDR2 YYNGEE. V lost 7 bases and J 2 bases, leaving 9 bases between the germline ends. The CDR3 loop is CASDRMNYGYTF. CDR3 nucleotides: TGTGCCAGCGACAGAATGAACTATGGCTACACCTTC.

The gene calls are TRBV7-9 and TRBJ2-5, with TRBD1 identical over 10 bases. The J call is in doubt because the DNA end fits TRBJ2-7 better. The CDR3 length is 15 residues. Per the germline V gene, CDR1 is SEHNR and CDR2 is FQNEAQ (reference sequence). The chain's CDR3 is CASSLTTGGHDEQYF. CDR3 sequence (DNA): TGTGCCAGCAGCTTGACGACAGGGGGCCACGACGAGCAGTACTTC.

Of note for this clonotype: A junction boundary mismatches the germline segment, possibly from a read error. The chain couples TRBV9 to TRBJ2-4; D perhaps matches TRBD2 (5 bases). The last part of the DNA fits TRBJ2-7 better; the J call may be wrong. This CDR3 spans 15 amino acids. The germline gives CDR1 SGDLS, CDR2 YYNGEE. The CDR3 nucleotides read TGTGCCGGCAGCGTCACGGACTTGAGGAACTACGAGCAGTACTTC. Its protein product is CAGSVTDLRNYEQYF.

The J gene is TRBJ2-7, the V gene TRBV27; tentatively, D is TRBD1 (5 bases). CDR3 size: 15 residues. Per the germline V gene, CDR1 is MNHEY and CDR2 is SMNVEV (reference sequence). Trimming stripped 0 bases from V and 3 bases from J, with 12 bases between. CDR3 in amino acids: CASSLSVTAFYEQYF. In nucleotides, the CDR3 is TGTGCCAGCAGTTTATCGGTGACAGCCTTCTACGAGCAGTACTTC.

A note on this clonotype: The junction departs from the called germline gene at one end, perhaps through a read error. The rearrangement uses TRBV5-1 and TRBJ2-5, with 9 bases that match TRBD1. The CDR3 contains 14 residues. Germline CDR1 and CDR2: SGHRS and YFSETQ. This CDR3 is CVSRPTGGRETQYF. In DNA, the CDR3 is TGCGTCAGCAGGCCGACAGGGGGAAGAGAGACCCAGTACTTC.

The V and J genes are TRBV7-2 and TRBJ2-7; D remains ambiguous. V dropped 3 bases and J dropped 9 bases, with 15 bases sitting between them. This CDR3 has 13 amino acids. From germline, CDR1 is SGHTA and CDR2 FQGNSA. DNA for the CDR3: TGTGCCAGCAGCTTGGAACCTAAGTCCGGGCAGTACTTC. Its translation is CASSLEPKSGQYF. Complete variable domain (other parts from reference TRBV7-2 and TRBJ2-7): GAGVSQSPSNKVTEKGKDVELRCDPISGHTALYWYRQSLGQGLEFLIYFQGNSAPDKSGLPSDRFSAERTGGSVSTLTIQRTQQEDSAVYLCASSLEPKSGQYFGPGTRLTVT.

This rearrangement joins TRBV12-3 or TRBV12-4 to TRBJ1-6; tentatively, D is TRBD1 (6 bases). Trimming stripped 6 bases from V and 0 bases from J, with 18 bases between. The CDR3 contains 18 residues. The CDR3 nucleotides are TGTGCCAGCAGCTCCAGAGGGGGGATGAGCTCCTATAATTCACCCCTCCACTTT. Its translation is CASSSRGGMSSYNSPLHF.

Only a few counts were recorded for this clonotype. The chain is built from TRBV20-1 and TRBJ2-7; tentatively, D is TRBD2 (6 bases). V lost 0 bases and J lost 0, with 12 bases in between. The germline CDR1 and CDR2 sequences are DFQATT and SNEGSKA (reference sequence). The CDR3 contains 15 residues. CDR3 protein: CSARDIGGDSYEQYF. CDR3 coding DNA: TGCAGTGCTAGAGATATCGGAGGGGACTCCTACGAGCAGTACTTC.